This T cell receptor (beta chain) was found in a study of shared clonotypes between healthy human individuals. Libraries were prepared by immunoSEQ multiplex PCR; TCRdb keeps only in-frame clonotypes and omits some of them. The sample records some 2,500,000 clones, 92% being singletons. The CDR3 is 14 amino acids. V was clipped by 0 bases and J by 7 bases, with 7 bases between them. CDR1 MNHNY and CDR2 SVGAGI come from the germline V gene (reference sequence). The rearrangement links TRBV6-6 to TRBJ1-6, with D unclear. The receptor was isolated from a man in his late teens or twenties in good health. Some clones in this sample may be carry-over from other donors' samples. The source material was naive CD4+ T cells from PBMCs. Subset meaning: CD45RA+ positively selected. CDR3 sequence reads: CASSYSGENSPLHF. In DNA form, the CDR3 reads TGTGCCAGCAGTTACTCCGGGGAAAATTCACCCCTCCACTTT.